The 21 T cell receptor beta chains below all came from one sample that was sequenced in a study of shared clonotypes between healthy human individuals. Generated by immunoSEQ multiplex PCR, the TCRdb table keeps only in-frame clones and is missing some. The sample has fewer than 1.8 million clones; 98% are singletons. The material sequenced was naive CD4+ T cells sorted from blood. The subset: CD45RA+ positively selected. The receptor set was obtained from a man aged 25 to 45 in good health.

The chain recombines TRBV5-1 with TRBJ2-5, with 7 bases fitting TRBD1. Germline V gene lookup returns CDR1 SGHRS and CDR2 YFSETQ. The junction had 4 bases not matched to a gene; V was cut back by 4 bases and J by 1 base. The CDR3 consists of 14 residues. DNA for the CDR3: TGCGCCAGCAGCCCGACAGGGTTCCAAGAGACCCAGTACTTC. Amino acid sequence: CASSPTGFQETQYF.

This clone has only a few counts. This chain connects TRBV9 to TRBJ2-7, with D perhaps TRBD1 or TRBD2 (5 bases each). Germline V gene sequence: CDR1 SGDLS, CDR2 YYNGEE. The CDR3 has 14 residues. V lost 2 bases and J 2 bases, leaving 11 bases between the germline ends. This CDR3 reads CASSVSLGAYEQYF. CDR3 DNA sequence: TGTGCCAGCAGCGTCAGTCTGGGGGCCTACGAGCAGTACTTC.

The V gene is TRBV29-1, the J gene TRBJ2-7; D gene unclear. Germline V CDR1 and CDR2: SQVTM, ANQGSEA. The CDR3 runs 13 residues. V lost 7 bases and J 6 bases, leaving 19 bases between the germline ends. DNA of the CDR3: TGCAGCGCTAAAGACAAGTCTTTTGGCGAGCAGTACTTC. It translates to CSAKDKSFGEQYF.

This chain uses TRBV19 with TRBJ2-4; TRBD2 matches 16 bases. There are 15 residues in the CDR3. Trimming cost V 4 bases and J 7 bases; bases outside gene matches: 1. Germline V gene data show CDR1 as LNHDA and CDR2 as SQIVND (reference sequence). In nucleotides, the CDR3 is TGTGCCAGTAGTAGGGGACTAGCGGGAGGGAACATTCAGTACTTC. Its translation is CASSRGLAGGNIQYF.

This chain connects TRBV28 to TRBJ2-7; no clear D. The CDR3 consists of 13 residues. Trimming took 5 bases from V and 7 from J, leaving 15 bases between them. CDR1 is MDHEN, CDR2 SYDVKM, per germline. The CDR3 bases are TGTGCCAGCAGTGTGGGGAAAAAGAGGGAGCAGTACTTC. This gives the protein CASSVGKKREQYF. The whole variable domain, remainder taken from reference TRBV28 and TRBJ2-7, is DVKVTQSSRYLVKRTGEKVFLECVQDMDHENMFWYRQDPGLGLRLIYFSYDVKMKEKGDIPEGYSVSREKKERFSLILESASTNQTSMYLCASSVGKKREQYFGPGTRLTVT.

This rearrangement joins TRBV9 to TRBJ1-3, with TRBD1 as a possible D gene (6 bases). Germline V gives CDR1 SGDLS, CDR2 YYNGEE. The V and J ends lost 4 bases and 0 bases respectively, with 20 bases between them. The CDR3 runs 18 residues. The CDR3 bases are TGTGCCAGCAGCCCCTTCCTTGGACAGACGAGCTCTGGAAACACCATATATTTT. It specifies CASSPFLGQTSSGNTIYF.

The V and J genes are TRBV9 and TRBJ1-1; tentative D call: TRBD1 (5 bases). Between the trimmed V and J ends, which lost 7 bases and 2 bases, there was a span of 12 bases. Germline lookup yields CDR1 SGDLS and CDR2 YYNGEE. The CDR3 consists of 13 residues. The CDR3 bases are TGTGCCAGCGGCTCCGGGACCAACACTGAAGCTTTCTTT. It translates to CASGSGTNTEAFF. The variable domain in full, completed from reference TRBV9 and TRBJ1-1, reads DSGVTQTPKHLITATGQRVTLRCSPRSGDLSVYWYQQSLDQGLQFLIQYYNGEERAKGNILERFSAQQFPDLHSELNLSSLELGDSALYFCASGSGTNTEAFFGQGTRLTVV.

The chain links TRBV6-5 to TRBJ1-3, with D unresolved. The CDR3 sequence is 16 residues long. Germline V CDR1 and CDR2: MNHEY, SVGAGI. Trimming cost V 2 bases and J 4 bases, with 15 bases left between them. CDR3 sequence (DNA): TGTGCCAGCAGTTACAGTCGCGCGGGCGCGGGAAACACCATATATTTT. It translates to CASSYSRAGAGNTIYF.

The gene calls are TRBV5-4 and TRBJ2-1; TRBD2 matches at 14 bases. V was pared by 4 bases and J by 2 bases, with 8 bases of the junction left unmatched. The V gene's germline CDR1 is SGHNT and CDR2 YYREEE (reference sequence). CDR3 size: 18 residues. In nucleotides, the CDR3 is TGTGCCAGCAGCCGGACTAGCGGGAGGCGGGGCACCTACAATGAGCAGTTCTTC. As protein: CASSRTSGRRGTYNEQFF.

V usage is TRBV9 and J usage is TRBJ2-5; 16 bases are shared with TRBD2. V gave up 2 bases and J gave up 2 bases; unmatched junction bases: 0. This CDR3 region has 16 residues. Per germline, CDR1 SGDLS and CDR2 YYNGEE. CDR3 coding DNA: TGTGCCAGCAGCGTGGGACTAGCGGGAGGGCAAGAGACCCAGTACTTC. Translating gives CASSVGLAGGQETQYF.

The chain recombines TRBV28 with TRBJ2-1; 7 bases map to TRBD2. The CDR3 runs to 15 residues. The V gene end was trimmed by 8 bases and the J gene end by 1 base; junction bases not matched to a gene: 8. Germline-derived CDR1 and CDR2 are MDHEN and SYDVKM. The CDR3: CASAQGGPSYNEQFF. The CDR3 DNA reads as TGTGCCAGCGCCCAGGGAGGGCCTTCCTACAATGAGCAGTTCTTC.

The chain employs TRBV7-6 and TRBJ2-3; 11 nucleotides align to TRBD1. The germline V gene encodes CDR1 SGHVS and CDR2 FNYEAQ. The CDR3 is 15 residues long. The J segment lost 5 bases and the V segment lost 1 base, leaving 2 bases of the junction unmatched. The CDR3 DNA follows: TGTGCCAGCAGCTTAGGGACAGGGGGCTTAGATACGCAGTATTTT. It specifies CASSLGTGGLDTQYF.

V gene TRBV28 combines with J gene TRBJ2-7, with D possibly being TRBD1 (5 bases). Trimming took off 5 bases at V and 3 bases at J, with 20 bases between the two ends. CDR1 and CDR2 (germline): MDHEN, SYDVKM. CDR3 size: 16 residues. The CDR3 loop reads CASSIAGWQGGYEQYF. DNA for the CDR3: TGTGCCAGCAGTATCGCAGGGTGGCAGGGTGGCTACGAGCAGTACTTC.

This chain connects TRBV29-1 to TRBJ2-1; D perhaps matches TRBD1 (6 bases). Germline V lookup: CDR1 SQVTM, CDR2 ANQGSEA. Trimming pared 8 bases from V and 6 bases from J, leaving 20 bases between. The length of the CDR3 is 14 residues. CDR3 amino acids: CSLQGPPGGNEQFF. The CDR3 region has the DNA TGCAGCCTACAGGGCCCGCCTGGGGGCAATGAGCAGTTCTTC.

The CDR3 DNA reads as TGTGCCAGCAGCTCGGGACTAGCGGGAGGACTATACGTTGAGACCCAGTACTTC. It yields the protein CASSSGLAGGLYVETQYF. This chain links TRBV5-6 with TRBJ2-5; 15 positions agree with TRBD2. The trim removed 3 bases at V and 5 bases at J, leaving 11 bases unmatched. This CDR3 has 18 amino acids. The germline V gene encodes CDR1 SGHDT and CDR2 YYEEEE.

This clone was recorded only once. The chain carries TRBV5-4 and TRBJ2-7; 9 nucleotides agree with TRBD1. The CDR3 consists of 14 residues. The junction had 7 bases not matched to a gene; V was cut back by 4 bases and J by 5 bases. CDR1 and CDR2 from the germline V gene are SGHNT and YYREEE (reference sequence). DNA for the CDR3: TGTGCCAGCAGCCCTACAGGGGGCAAGGACGAGCAGTACTTC. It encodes CASSPTGGKDEQYF.

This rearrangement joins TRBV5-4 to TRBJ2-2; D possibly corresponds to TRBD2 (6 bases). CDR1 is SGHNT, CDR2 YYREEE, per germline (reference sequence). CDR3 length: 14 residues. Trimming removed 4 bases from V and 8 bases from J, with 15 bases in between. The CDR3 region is CASSPREESGELFF. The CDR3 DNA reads TGTGCCAGCAGCCCCAGGGAGGAGTCTGGGGAGCTGTTTTTT. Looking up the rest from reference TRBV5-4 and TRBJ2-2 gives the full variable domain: ETGVTQSPTHLIKTRGQQVTLRCSSQSGHNTVSWYQQALGQGPQFIFQYYREEENGRGNFPPRFSGLQFPNYSSELNVNALELDDSALYLCASSPREESGELFFGEGSRLTVL.

The CDR3 coding sequence is TGTGCCAGCAGCAGAGCGCCGACTAGCGGACATATCAATGAGCAGTTCTTC. This sequence encodes CASSRAPTSGHINEQFF. The chain has TRBV5-6 and TRBJ2-1; 9 bases are a match to TRBD2. Trimming removed 4 bases from V and 6 bases from J; junction bases left unmatched: 14. CDR1 SGHDT and CDR2 YYEEEE come from the germline V gene. This CDR3 region has 17 residues.

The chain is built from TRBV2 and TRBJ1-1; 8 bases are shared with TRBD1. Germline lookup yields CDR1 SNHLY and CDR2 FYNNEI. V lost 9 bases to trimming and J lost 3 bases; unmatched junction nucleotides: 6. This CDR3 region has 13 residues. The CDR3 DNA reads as TGTGCCAGTCAGACAGGGGAAGACACTGAAGCTTTCTTT. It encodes CASQTGEDTEAFF.

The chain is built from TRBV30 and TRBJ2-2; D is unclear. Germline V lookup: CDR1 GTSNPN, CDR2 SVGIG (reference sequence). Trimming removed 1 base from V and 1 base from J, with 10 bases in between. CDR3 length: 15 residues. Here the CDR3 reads CAWSANLKNTGELFF. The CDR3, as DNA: TGTGCCTGGAGTGCCAACCTCAAGAACACCGGGGAGCTGTTTTTT.

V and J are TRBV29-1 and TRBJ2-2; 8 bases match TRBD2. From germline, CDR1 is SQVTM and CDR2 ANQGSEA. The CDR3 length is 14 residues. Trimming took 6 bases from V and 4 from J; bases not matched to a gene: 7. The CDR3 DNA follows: TGCAGCGTCGGCCCAGCGGGGGCCACCGGGGAGCTGTTTTTT. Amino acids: CSVGPAGATGELFF.